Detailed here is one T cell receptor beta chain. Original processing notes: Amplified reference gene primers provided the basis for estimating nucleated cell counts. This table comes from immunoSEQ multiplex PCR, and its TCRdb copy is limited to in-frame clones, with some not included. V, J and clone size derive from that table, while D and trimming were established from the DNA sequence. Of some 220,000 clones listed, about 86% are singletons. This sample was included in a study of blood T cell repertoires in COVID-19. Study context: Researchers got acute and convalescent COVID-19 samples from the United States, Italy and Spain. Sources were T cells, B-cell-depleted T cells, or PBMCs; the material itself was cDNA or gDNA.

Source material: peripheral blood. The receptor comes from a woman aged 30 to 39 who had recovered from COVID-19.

CDR3 bases: TGTGCCAGCAGCCGAGGTCCGGGACAGTATAATTCACCCCTCCACTTT. This sequence encodes CASSRGPGQYNSPLHF. The chain joins TRBV9 to TRBJ1-6; 7 bases are a match to TRBD1. Per germline, CDR1 SGDLS and CDR2 YYNGEE. The CDR3 is made up of 16 amino acids. Unmatched junction bases numbered 8, after V lost 4 bases and J lost 4 bases.